This T cell receptor (beta chain) stems from a study of PD-1 blockade in classical Hodgkin lymphoma. Overall study results and limits: Still unresolved is the cause of the repertoire differences, which may be disease activity or prior therapy. Nivolumab initiated under 1 year post-ASCT led to patient exclusion. Researchers reported that CD4+ TCR diversity, though not CD8+, rose significantly by C4D1.

Germline loops: CDR1 MNHEY, CDR2 SVGAGI. The CDR3 consists of 11 residues. V was shortened by 4 bases and J by 5 bases, with 5 bases between the two germline ends. As to time point: cycle 4 day 1 (C4D1), after 5 to 7 weeks of nivolumab. Following autologous stem cell transplantation, relapse occurred in every patient, and exposure to brentuximab vedotin varied. The method was immunoSEQ multiplex PCR; TCRdb's version includes in-frame clones alone and lacks a portion of them. The repertoire holds tens of thousands of clones, more than 70% seen once, with roughly 35% in the top ten. As to this clone: Its specificity is not known.

The sample consisted of peripheral blood mononuclear cells (PBMCs), taken before the fourth cycle of nivolumab. V usage is TRBV6-5 and J usage is TRBJ2-5; D not certain. This clonotype was sampled from a human donor with classical Hodgkin lymphoma. CDR3: CASSSPETQYF. The CDR3 DNA follows: TGTGCCAGCAGTTCCCCCGAGACCCAGTACTTC.